Shown below are 30 T cell receptor beta chains from a single sample sequenced in a study of CD8 T cells in ankylosing spondylitis. TCRdb reprocessed the 5' RACE reads with MiXCR, giving one entry per CDR3 protein. The table has about 170,000 distinct CDR3 sequences, around 20% seen once. Material: blood, either unsorted or a sorted T cell fraction (not recorded which). These receptors were collected from a male donor with ankylosing spondylitis or in good health (not recorded which).

The rearrangement uses TRBV11-2 and TRBJ2-3; D remains ambiguous. Trimming shortened V by 1 base and J by 2 bases, and 10 bases separated the two germline ends. Germline V gene lookup returns CDR1 SGHAT and CDR2 FQNNGV. The CDR3 runs to 15 residues. The CDR3 DNA follows: TGTGCCAGCAGCTTAGTACTGTCCGTCACAGATACGCAGTATTTT. Translating gives CASSLVLSVTDTQYF.

This clonotype turned up a few times. The V gene is TRBV19, the J gene TRBJ2-1; TRBD2 agrees at 9 bases. The CDR3 has 15 amino acids. With 11 bases clipped from V and 5 bases from J, the junction kept 13 bases outside the gene matches. Per germline, CDR1 LNHDA and CDR2 SQIVND (reference sequence). The CDR3 loop reads CAARQVGTSHNEQFF. DNA for the CDR3: TGTGCCGCCCGTCAGGTAGGGACTAGCCACAATGAGCAGTTCTTC.

This clonotype was seen at least ten times. This chain links TRBV20-1 with TRBJ1-1, with D possibly being TRBD1 (6 bases). Germline V gene lookup returns CDR1 DFQATT and CDR2 SNEGSKA (reference sequence). Trimming stripped 1 base from V and 1 base from J, with 13 bases between. There are 15 residues in the CDR3. As DNA, the CDR3 is TGCAGTGCTAGAGTTCCGGGGGCGCAGAACACTGAAGCTTTCTTT. Its protein product is CSARVPGAQNTEAFF.

This clonotype was detected ten times or more. This chain joins TRBV5-1 and TRBJ2-1, with D uncertain. Per the germline V gene, CDR1 is SGHRS and CDR2 is YFSETQ. This CDR3 spans 14 amino acids. V dropped 0 bases and J dropped 3 bases, with 7 bases sitting between them. The CDR3 reads CASSLAASYNEQFF. CDR3 DNA: TGCGCCAGCAGCTTGGCCGCTAGCTACAATGAGCAGTTCTTC.

V gene TRBV28 combines with J gene TRBJ1-2; D may be TRBD1 (5 bases). Per the germline V gene, CDR1 is MDHEN and CDR2 is SYDVKM. Between the trimmed V and J ends, which lost 8 bases and 5 bases, there was a span of 21 bases. The CDR3 loop spans 15 amino acids. The CDR3 reads CASWAGSGLTYGYTF. The CDR3 DNA reads as TGTGCCAGCTGGGCAGGGTCGGGTCTGACTTATGGCTACACCTTC.

This clonotype was seen many times. The chain is built from TRBV7-8 and TRBJ1-4; TRBD1 aligns across 8 bases. With 4 bases clipped from V and 5 bases from J, the junction kept 9 bases outside the gene matches. The length of the CDR3 is 16 residues. Germline values: CDR1 SGHVS, CDR2 FQNEAQ. In nucleotides, the CDR3 is TGTGCCAGCAGCTCCCGGATTAACAGGGGGAATGAAAAACTGTTTTTT. Its translation is CASSSRINRGNEKLFF.

Many counts were recorded for this clonotype. The gene calls are TRBV20-1 and TRBJ2-7; TRBD2 matches 8 bases. Germline CDR1 and CDR2: DFQATT and SNEGSKA (reference sequence). After removal of 3 bases from V and 4 bases from J, the junction contained 8 bases not matched to a gene. The CDR3 covers 14 residues. CDR3 nucleotide sequence: TGCAGTGCTAGTGGGGGTAGCGGGGCTTACGAGCAGTACTTC. Translating gives CSASGGSGAYEQYF.

The chain joins TRBV5-4 to TRBJ2-3; D is perhaps TRBD2 (5 bases). V lost 5 bases and J 0 bases, leaving 10 bases between the germline ends. Germline CDR1 and CDR2: SGHNT and YYREEE (reference sequence). This CDR3 has 14 residues. CDR3 loop: CASRVALSTDTQYF. The CDR3 DNA reads as TGTGCCAGCAGAGTAGCGCTTAGCACAGATACGCAGTATTTT.

The chain combines TRBV7-2 with TRBJ1-6, with TRBD1 identical over 7 bases. Germline V gene lookup returns CDR1 SGHTA and CDR2 FQGNSA. V shed 5 bases and J 8 bases; nucleotides not matched to a gene: 3. This CDR3 is built from 13 residues. The CDR3 DNA sequence: TGTGCCAGCAGCAGAGACAGGGATTCACCCCTCCACTTT. Translating it yields CASSRDRDSPLHF.

In its sample, this clonotype was seen a few times. The genes are TRBV6-2 or TRBV6-3 and TRBJ1-5; D is unclear. There are 15 residues in the CDR3. V shed 6 bases and J shed 0 bases, with 12 bases lying between them. Looked up from germline, CDR1 is MNHEY and CDR2 is SVGEGT. CDR3 sequence reads: CASRKDIYSNQPQHF. Here the CDR3 DNA reads TGTGCCAGCAGAAAAGACATCTATAGCAATCAGCCCCAGCATTTT.

The chain joins TRBV6-2 or TRBV6-3 to TRBJ2-1; possible D gene TRBD2, 6 bases. Trimming removed 6 bases from V and 1 base from J, with 13 bases in between. There are 15 residues in the CDR3. Germline CDR1 is MNHEY and CDR2 is SVGEGT. The CDR3 spells CASRTGLASYNEQFF. In DNA form, the CDR3 reads TGTGCCAGCAGGACGGGGCTAGCGTCCTACAATGAGCAGTTCTTC.

The table lists this clonotype with a few counts. CDR3 sequence: CAWSAGTVAYNSPLHF. The CDR3 nucleotides are TGTGCCTGGAGCGCCGGGACAGTGGCTTATAATTCACCCCTCCACTTT. The chain employs TRBV30 and TRBJ1-6; 7 positions match TRBD1. The CDR3 has 16 residues. Germline-derived CDR1 and CDR2 are GTSNPN and SVGIG (reference sequence). V lost 3 bases and J lost 4; bases outside the gene matches: 9.

This clonotype came up many times. This chain links TRBV5-1 with TRBJ1-2, with 10 bases matching TRBD1. In germline, CDR1 is SGHRS, CDR2 YFSETQ. The CDR3 length is 16 residues. J lost 4 bases, V lost 4 bases, and 10 bases had no gene match. DNA for the CDR3: TGCGCCAGCAGCCCCGGACAGGGGGACTCTGGCTATGGCTACACCTTC. It codes for CASSPGQGDSGYGYTF.

This clonotype was detected a few times. The chain recombines TRBV19 with TRBJ2-1; D is possibly TRBD2 (5 bases). This CDR3 has 13 amino acids. Germline V gives CDR1 LNHDA, CDR2 SQIVND (reference sequence). The V end was cut by 4 bases, the J end by 4 bases, with 8 bases between. The CDR3 DNA sequence: TGTGCCAGTAGTAGCGGGCTTTACAATGAGCAGTTCTTC. Translation gives CASSSGLYNEQFF.

This clonotype was found a few times. V is TRBV27 and J is TRBJ2-2; tentatively, D is TRBD2 (5 bases). Trimming shortened V by 6 bases and J by 0 bases, and 11 bases separated the two germline ends. This CDR3 spans 15 amino acids. Germline V gene sequence: CDR1 MNHEY, CDR2 SMNVEV (reference sequence). The CDR3 DNA reads TGTGCCAGCAGGGACCAGCGGTCGAACACCGGGGAGCTGTTTTTT. Amino acids: CASRDQRSNTGELFF.

Many counts were recorded for this clonotype. This chain joins TRBV5-6 and TRBJ2-4; D not certain. CDR1 and CDR2 (germline): SGHDT, YYEEEE. V was pared by 0 bases and J by 0 bases, with 10 bases between. The length of the CDR3 is 16 residues. This CDR3 is CASSLEGSLAKNIQYF. In nucleotides, the CDR3 is TGTGCCAGCAGCTTGGAGGGCAGCTTAGCCAAAAACATTCAGTACTTC.

This clonotype has only a few counts. The chain joins TRBV12-3 or TRBV12-4 to TRBJ2-1; 8 bases fit TRBD2. The V and J ends lost 8 bases and 7 bases, in that order; junction bases with no gene match: 7. CDR3 size: 13 residues. The CDR3 nucleotides read TGTGCCAGCTCACGGGAGGGCTGGAATGAGCAGTTCTTC. Protein: CASSREGWNEQFF.

The genes are TRBV7-2 and TRBJ2-3; D not certain. Trimming left V 6 bases short and J 0 bases short, with 7 bases between. CDR1 is SGHTA, CDR2 FQGNSA, per germline. This CDR3 is 13 amino acids long. DNA for the CDR3: TGTGCCAGCAGAACTGCAAGCACAGATACGCAGTATTTT. Amino acids: CASRTASTDTQYF.

This clonotype was seen repeatedly, ten times or more. The chain carries TRBV10-3 and TRBJ1-3; tentatively, D is TRBD1 (6 bases). Trimming pared 2 bases from V and 0 bases from J, leaving 11 bases between. Germline assignment: CDR1 ENHRY and CDR2 SYGVKD. The CDR3 contains 16 residues. The CDR3 sequence is CAISEGGHSSGNTIYF. The CDR3 bases are TGTGCCATCAGTGAGGGGGGACACAGCTCTGGAAACACCATATATTTT.

This clonotype occurred many times. J is TRBJ2-3 and V is TRBV5-1, with D tentatively TRBD1 (5 bases). CDR1 is SGHRS and CDR2 is YFSETQ in the germline V gene. Between the trimmed V and J ends, which lost 4 bases and 1 base, there was a span of 7 bases. The CDR3 runs to 13 residues. The CDR3 region is CASSPQGTDTQYF. The CDR3 region has the DNA TGCGCCAGCAGCCCACAGGGCACAGATACGCAGTATTTT.

This chain uses TRBV10-3 with TRBJ1-6, with 7 bases matching TRBD1. The germline V gene has CDR1 ENHRY and CDR2 SYGVKD. CDR3 length equals 16 residues. Trimming took 5 bases from V and 7 from J; bases not matched to a gene: 11. The CDR3 loop reads CAISSTGRDGNSPLHF. DNA of the CDR3: TGTGCCATCAGTTCGACAGGGAGGGACGGCAATTCACCCCTCCACTTT.

There are many counts of this clonotype. The genes are TRBV5-1 and TRBJ1-5; D gene unclear. CDR1 is SGHRS and CDR2 is YFSETQ in the germline V gene. V lost 0 bases, J lost 4 bases, and 8 bases lay in between. CDR3 length: 14 residues. Here the CDR3 DNA reads TGCGCCAGCAGCTTGGGGACCCTAAATCAGCCCCAGCATTTT. Amino acid sequence: CASSLGTLNQPQHF.

This clonotype was counted many times. The chain has TRBV24-1 and TRBJ2-1; TRBD2 might be the D (5 bases). Germline CDR1 reads KGHDR; CDR2 reads SFDVKD. V gave up 1 base and J gave up 1 base, with 10 bases separating them. The CDR3 contains 16 residues. The CDR3 region has the DNA TGTGCCACCAGTGATTTTGAGGGTAATTCCTACAATGAGCAGTTCTTC. This codes for CATSDFEGNSYNEQFF.

The rearrangement joins TRBV5-1 to TRBJ2-3; D tentatively fits TRBD1 or TRBD2 (5 bases each). The CDR3 has 14 amino acids. Trimming shortened V by 1 base and J by 7 bases, and 13 bases separated the two germline ends. Per the germline V gene, CDR1 is SGHRS and CDR2 is YFSETQ. Here the CDR3 DNA reads TGCGCCAGCAGCTTGCTGGGGGAGTTAAATACGCAGTATTTT. As protein: CASSLLGELNTQYF.

The chain carries TRBV7-8 and TRBJ2-3; 7 positions match TRBD2. Germline CDR1 and CDR2: SGHVS and FQNEAQ. With V trimmed by 4 bases and J by 6 bases, 4 bases remained unmatched. The CDR3 loop spans 13 amino acids. CDR3 nucleotides: TGTGCCAGCAGCTCCTTGGGGGGGGATACGCAGTATTTT. Translation: CASSSLGGDTQYF. Full variable domain (remainder filled in from reference TRBV7-8 and TRBJ2-3): GAGVSQSPRYKVAKRGQDVALRCDPISGHVSLFWYQQALGQGPEFLTYFQNEAQLDKSGLPSDRFFAERPEGSVSTLKIQRTQQEDSAVYLCASSSLGGDTQYFGPGTRLTVL.

This clonotype was seen a few times. The chain is built from TRBV20-1 and TRBJ1-2; a weak D match, TRBD1 (6 bases). Trimming took off 3 bases at V and 0 bases at J, with 14 bases between the two ends. CDR1 is DFQATT, CDR2 SNEGSKA, per germline (reference sequence). The CDR3 consists of 15 residues. CDR3 DNA sequence: TGCAGTGCTAGCAAAACAGGGATAGCTAACTATGGCTACACCTTC. Its protein is CSASKTGIANYGYTF.

The chain joins TRBV12-3 or TRBV12-4 to TRBJ2-1; either TRBD1 or TRBD2 may supply D (7 bases each). This CDR3 comprises 14 residues. Trimming removed 8 bases from V and 8 bases from J, with 19 bases in between. CDR3 bases: TGTGCCAGCGACAGGGAGGGCCGGGTCTATGAGCAGTTCTTC. Protein product: CASDREGRVYEQFF.

Here the CDR3 reads CASSFTVSYNEQFF. In DNA form, the CDR3 reads TGTGCCAGCAGCTTCACTGTTAGCTACAATGAGCAGTTCTTC. The V call is TRBV7-2, the J call TRBJ2-1, with D uncertain. Germline CDR1 SGHTA, CDR2 FQGNSA. Trimming pared 3 bases from V and 3 bases from J, leaving 9 bases between. The CDR3 contains 14 residues.

The chain joins TRBV27 to TRBJ2-1; 7 nucleotides match TRBD1. This CDR3 is 15 amino acids long. The germline gives CDR1 MNHEY, CDR2 SMNVEV (reference sequence). Unmatched junction bases numbered 5, after V lost 3 bases and J lost 3 bases. The CDR3 reads CASSFSGTDYNEQFF. DNA of the CDR3: TGTGCCAGCAGTTTCTCCGGGACAGACTACAATGAGCAGTTCTTC.

Comment on this clonotype: This could be a read error, since a much larger clone is one nucleotide away. This chain links TRBV24-1 with TRBJ2-1; 7 positions agree with TRBD2. This CDR3 contains 18 residues. From germline, CDR1 is KGHDR and CDR2 SFDVKD. The CDR3 coding sequence is TGTACCACCAGTGCTCCCCGGGGTGGGCGGGAGAGGGACAATGAGCAGTTCTTC. Translated: CTTSAPRGGRERDNEQFF.